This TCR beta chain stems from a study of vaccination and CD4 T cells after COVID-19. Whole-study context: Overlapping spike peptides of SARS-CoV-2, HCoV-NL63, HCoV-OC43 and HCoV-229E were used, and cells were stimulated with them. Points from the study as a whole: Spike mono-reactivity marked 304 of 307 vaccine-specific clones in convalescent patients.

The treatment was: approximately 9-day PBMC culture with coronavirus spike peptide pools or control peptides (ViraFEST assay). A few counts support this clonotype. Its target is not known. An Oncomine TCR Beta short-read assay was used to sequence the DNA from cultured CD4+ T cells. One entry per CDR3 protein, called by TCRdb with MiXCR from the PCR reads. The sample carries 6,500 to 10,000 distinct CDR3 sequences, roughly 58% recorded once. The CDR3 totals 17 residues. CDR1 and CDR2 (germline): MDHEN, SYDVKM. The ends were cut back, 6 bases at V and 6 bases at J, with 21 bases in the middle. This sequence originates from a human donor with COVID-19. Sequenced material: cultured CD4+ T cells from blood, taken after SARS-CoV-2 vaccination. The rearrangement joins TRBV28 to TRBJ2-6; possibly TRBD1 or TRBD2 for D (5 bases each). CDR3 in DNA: TGTGCCAGCAGCGGATTGTCGGGGCTTAGATCGGCCAACGTCCTGACTTTC. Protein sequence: CASSGLSGLRSANVLTF. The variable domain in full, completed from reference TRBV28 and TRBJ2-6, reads DVKVTQSSRYLVKRTGEKVFLECVQDMDHENMFWYRQDPGLGLRLIYFSYDVKMKEKGDIPEGYSVSREKKERFSLILESASTNQTSMYLCASSGLSGLRSANVLTFGAGSRLTVL.